The TCR beta chain under discussion was sequenced for a study of control samples from healthy donors and cancer patients. This clone was found once. There are 13 residues in the CDR3. Germline CDR1 SGHDN, CDR2 FVKESK. Trimming removed 0 bases from V and 9 bases from J, with 9 bases in between. TCRdb keeps only in-frame clones here, not all; method: immunoSEQ multiplex PCR. Among some 160,000 clones listed, around 90% were seen once. The clonotype originates from a woman aged 25 to 45 in good health. The chain links TRBV14 to TRBJ2-1, with a possible D match to TRBD2 (5 bases). The sample consisted of blood. CDR3 loop: CASSQDRGGEQFF. The CDR3 DNA reads TGTGCCAGCAGCCAAGATCGGGGTGGTGAGCAGTTCTTC.